This TCR beta chain derives from a study of blood T cell repertoires in COVID-19. As for the study in general: Spain, Italy and the United States supplied samples that represented acute and convalescent COVID-19.

Per the germline V gene, CDR1 is WNHNN and CDR2 is SYGVQD (reference sequence). The CDR3 covers 15 residues. Trimming removed 3 bases from V and 2 bases from J, with 11 bases in between. In the authors' workflow: Estimation of nucleated cell counts relied on the amplification of reference gene primers. The method was immunoSEQ multiplex PCR; TCRdb's version includes in-frame clones alone and lacks a portion of them. That table supplies the V and J calls and clone size; D and trimming were determined from the DNA. This table has 250,000 to 300,000 clones, roughly nine tenths appearing once. Enrollment of patients from Seattle took place during active infection, with longitudinal follow-up.

This TCR was recovered from a woman in her thirties with COVID-19, enrolled during active disease. Sequenced: peripheral blood. This rearrangement joins TRBV10-1 to TRBJ2-1; D unclear. The CDR3 loop is CASSDNEAPYNEQFF. As DNA, the CDR3 is TGCGCCAGCAGTGATAACGAAGCTCCCTACAATGAGCAGTTCTTC.